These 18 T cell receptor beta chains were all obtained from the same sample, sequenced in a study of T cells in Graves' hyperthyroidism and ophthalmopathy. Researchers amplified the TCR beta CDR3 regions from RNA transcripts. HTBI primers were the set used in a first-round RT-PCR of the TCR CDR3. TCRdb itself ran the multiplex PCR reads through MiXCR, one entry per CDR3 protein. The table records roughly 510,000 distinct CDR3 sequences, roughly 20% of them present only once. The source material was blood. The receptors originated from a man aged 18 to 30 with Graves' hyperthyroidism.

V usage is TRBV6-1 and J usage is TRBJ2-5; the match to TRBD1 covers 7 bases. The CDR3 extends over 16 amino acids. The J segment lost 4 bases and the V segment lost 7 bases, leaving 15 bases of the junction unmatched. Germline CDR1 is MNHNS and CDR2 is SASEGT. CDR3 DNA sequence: TGTGCCAGCACCAAAACGGGGACAGAGAAACCAGAGACCCAGTACTTC. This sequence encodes CASTKTGTEKPETQYF.

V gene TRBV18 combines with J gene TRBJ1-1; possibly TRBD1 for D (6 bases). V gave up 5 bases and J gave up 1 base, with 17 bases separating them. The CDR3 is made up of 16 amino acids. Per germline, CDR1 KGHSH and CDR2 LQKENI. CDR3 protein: CASSSNRQAANTEAFF. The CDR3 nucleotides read TGTGCCAGCTCATCGAATAGACAGGCAGCGAACACTGAAGCTTTCTTT.

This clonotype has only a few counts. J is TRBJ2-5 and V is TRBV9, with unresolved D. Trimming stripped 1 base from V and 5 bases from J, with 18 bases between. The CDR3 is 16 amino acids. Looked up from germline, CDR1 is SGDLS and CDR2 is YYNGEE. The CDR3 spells CASSVPDSYGGETQYF. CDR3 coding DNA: TGTGCCAGCAGCGTACCTGACTCCTATGGCGGTGAGACCCAGTACTTC.

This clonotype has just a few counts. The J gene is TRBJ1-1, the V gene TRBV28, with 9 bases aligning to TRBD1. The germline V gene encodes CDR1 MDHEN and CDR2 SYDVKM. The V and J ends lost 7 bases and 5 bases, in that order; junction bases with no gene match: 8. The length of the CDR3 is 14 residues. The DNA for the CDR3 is TGTGCCAGCATTCTGACAGGGGGTAGGACTGAAGCTTTCTTT. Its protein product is CASILTGGRTEAFF. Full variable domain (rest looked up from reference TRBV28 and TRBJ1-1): DVKVTQSSRYLVKRTGEKVFLECVQDMDHENMFWYRQDPGLGLRLIYFSYDVKMKEKGDIPEGYSVSREKKERFSLILESASTNQTSMYLCASILTGGRTEAFFGQGTRLTVV.

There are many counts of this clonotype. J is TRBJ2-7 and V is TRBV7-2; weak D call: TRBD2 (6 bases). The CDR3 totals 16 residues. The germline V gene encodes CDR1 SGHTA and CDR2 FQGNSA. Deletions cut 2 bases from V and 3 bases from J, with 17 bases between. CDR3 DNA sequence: TGTGCCAGCAGCTTAAGGCTAGGGACTTCCCTCTACGAGCAGTACTTC. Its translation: CASSLRLGTSLYEQYF.

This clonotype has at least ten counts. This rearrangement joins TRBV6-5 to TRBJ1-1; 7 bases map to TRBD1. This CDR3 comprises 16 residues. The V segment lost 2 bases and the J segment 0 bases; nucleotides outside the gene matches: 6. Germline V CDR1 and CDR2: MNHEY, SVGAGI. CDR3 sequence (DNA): TGTGCCAGCAGTTACGTTACCGGGACAGTGAACACTGAAGCTTTCTTT. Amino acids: CASSYVTGTVNTEAFF.

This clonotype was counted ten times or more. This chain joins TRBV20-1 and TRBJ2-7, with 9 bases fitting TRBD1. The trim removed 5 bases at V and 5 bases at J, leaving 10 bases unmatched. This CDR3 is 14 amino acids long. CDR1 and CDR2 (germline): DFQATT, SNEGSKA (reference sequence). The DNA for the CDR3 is TGCAGTGCTGAGTGGGGGACAGGGCGGGACGAGCAGTACTTC. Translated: CSAEWGTGRDEQYF.

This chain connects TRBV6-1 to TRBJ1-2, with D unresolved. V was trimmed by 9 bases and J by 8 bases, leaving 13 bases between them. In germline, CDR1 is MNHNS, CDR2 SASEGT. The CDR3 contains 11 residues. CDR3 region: CARGGFGGYTF. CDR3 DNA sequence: TGTGCCAGGGGTGGGTTTGGAGGCTACACCTTC.

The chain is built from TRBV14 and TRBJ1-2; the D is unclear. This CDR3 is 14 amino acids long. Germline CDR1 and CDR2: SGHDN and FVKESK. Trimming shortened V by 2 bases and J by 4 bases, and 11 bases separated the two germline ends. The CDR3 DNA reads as TGTGCCAGCAGCCAACTGACGGGTTTCTATGGCTACACCTTC. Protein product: CASSQLTGFYGYTF.

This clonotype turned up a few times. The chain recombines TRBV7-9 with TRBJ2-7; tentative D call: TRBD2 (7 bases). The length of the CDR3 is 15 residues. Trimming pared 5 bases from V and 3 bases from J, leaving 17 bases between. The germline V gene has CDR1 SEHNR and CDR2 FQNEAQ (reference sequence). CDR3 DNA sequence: TGTGCCAGCAGCAGAGGGGGGGACCCTGACTACGAGCAGTACTTC. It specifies CASSRGGDPDYEQYF.

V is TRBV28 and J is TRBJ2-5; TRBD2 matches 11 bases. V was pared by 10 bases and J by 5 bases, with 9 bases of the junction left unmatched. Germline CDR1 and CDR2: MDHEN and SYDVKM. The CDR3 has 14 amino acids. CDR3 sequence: CATVHSGGGETQYF. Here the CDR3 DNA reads TGTGCCACCGTTCATAGCGGGGGGGGCGAGACCCAGTACTTC.

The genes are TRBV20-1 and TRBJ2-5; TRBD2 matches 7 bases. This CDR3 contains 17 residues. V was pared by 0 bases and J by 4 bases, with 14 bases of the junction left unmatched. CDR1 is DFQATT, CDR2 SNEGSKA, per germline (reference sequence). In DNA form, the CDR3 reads TGCAGTGCTAGAGATAGCGCTAGCGGTCCCAAGCTAGAGACCCAGTACTTC. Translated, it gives CSARDSASGPKLETQYF.

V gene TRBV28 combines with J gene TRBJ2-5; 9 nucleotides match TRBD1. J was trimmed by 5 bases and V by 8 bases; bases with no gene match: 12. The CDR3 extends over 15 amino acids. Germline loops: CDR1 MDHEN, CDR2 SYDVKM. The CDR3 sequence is CASRIGTGTRETQYF. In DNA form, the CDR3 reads TGTGCCAGCCGCATAGGGACAGGGACTCGGGAGACCCAGTACTTC.

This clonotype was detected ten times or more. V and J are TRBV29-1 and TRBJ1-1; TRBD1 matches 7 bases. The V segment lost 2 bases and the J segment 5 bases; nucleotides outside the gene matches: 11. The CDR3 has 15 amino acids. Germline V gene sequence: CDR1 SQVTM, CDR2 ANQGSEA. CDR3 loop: CSVEWAGGEETEAFF. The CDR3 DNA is TGCAGCGTTGAATGGGCAGGGGGAGAGGAGACTGAAGCTTTCTTT.

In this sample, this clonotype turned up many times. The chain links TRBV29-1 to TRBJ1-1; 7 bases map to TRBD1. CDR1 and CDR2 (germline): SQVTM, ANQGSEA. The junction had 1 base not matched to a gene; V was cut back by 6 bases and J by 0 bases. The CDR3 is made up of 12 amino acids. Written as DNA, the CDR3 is TGCAGCGTCGGGACAGTGAACACTGAAGCTTTCTTT. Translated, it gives CSVGTVNTEAFF.

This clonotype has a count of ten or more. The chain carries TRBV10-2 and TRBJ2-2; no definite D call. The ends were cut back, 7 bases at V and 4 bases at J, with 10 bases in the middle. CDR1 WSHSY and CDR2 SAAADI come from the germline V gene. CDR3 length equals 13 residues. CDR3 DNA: TGCGCCAGCAAGGCCTTCGGCACCGGGGAGCTGTTTTTT. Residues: CASKAFGTGELFF.

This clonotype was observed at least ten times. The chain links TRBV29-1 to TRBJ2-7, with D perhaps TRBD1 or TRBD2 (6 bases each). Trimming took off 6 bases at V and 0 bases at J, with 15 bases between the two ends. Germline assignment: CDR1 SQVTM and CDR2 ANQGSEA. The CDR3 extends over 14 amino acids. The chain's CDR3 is CSVGGRGSSYEQYF. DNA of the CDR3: TGCAGCGTGGGGGGAAGGGGGAGCTCCTACGAGCAGTACTTC.

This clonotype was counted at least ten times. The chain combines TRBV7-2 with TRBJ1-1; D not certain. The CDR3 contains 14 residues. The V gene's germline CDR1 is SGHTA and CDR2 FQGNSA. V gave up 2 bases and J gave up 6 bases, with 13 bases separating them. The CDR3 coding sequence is TGTGCCAGCAGCTTACACCCCATGAGCCCTGAAGCTTTCTTT. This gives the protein CASSLHPMSPEAFF.